The 5 T cell receptor beta chains below come from one sample, sequenced in a study of blood T cell repertoires in COVID-19. Profiled with immunoSEQ multiplex PCR; TCRdb holds only in-frame clones, not every one. The data show 250,000 to 350,000 clones, 75% to 90% seen once. The sequenced sample was peripheral blood. The receptor source for this set is a woman aged 25 to 39 with COVID-19, enrolled during active disease.

This clone was counted a single time. The V and J genes are TRBV10-3 and TRBJ2-1; 8 nucleotides align to TRBD2. Germline CDR1 reads ENHRY; CDR2 reads SYGVKD. Trimming took 2 bases from V and 1 from J; bases not matched to a gene: 4. This CDR3 has 16 amino acids. The DNA of the CDR3 is TGTGCCATCAGTGAGGGTAGCGGGATGTCCTACAATGAGCAGTTCTTC. Translating it yields CAISEGSGMSYNEQFF.

The gene calls are TRBV6-5 and TRBJ2-7; possible D gene TRBD1, 5 bases. The CDR3 sequence is 14 residues long. The V and J ends lost 6 bases and 0 bases respectively, with 12 bases between them. CDR1 and CDR2 from the germline V gene are MNHEY and SVGAGI. CDR3 protein: CASRPTVSSYEQYF. CDR3 DNA sequence: TGTGCCAGCAGGCCGACAGTCAGCTCCTACGAGCAGTACTTC.

The J gene is TRBJ1-5, the V gene TRBV19; 7 bases are a match to TRBD1. The CDR3 covers 14 residues. V was clipped by 9 bases and J by 1 base; unmatched bases: 6. Germline V gene sequence: CDR1 LNHDA, CDR2 SQIVND (reference sequence). CDR3: CASKGGQSNQPQHF. Written as DNA, the CDR3 is TGTGCCAGCAAAGGGGGACAGAGCAATCAGCCCCAGCATTTT. Supplemented by reference TRBV19 and TRBJ1-5, the full variable domain reads DGGITQSPKYLFRKEGQNVTLSCEQNLNHDAMYWYRQDPGQGLRLIYYSQIVNDFQKGDIAEGYSVSREKKESFPLTVTSAQKNPTAFYLCASKGGQSNQPQHFGDGTRLSIL.

Only a few counts were recorded for this clone. V usage is TRBV28 and J usage is TRBJ2-1, with D maybe TRBD2 (5 bases). This CDR3 has 11 amino acids. Germline CDR1 and CDR2: MDHEN and SYDVKM. With 5 bases removed from V and 15 bases from J, the gap between germline ends came to 14 bases. As DNA, the CDR3 is TGTGCCAGCAGTACCCAAGGGAGTTGGTTCTTC. This encodes CASSTQGSWFF.

The gene calls are TRBV5-5 and TRBJ1-2; D is unresolved. The CDR3 is made up of 13 amino acids. The V gene lost 4 bases and the J gene lost 4 bases, with 11 bases spanning the gap. The germline V gene has CDR1 SGHKS and CDR2 YYEKEE (reference sequence). The CDR3 coding sequence is TGTGCCAGCAGCCGCACAGAGTTCTATGGCTACACCTTC. Protein: CASSRTEFYGYTF.